These 21 T cell receptor beta chains came from one sample sequenced in a study of memory CD4+ T cells and cytomegalovirus serostatus. Single viable CD3+CD4+CD8-CD45RO+ cells were sorted as the memory CD4+ T cells. TCRdb keeps only in-frame clones here, not all; method: immunoSEQ multiplex PCR. Of about 73,000 clones listed, 78% were seen once; the top ten hold just over 2.5%. The material sequenced was memory CD4+ T cells from blood. Receptor source: an adult in good health and CMV-seropositive.

The rearrangement joins TRBV5-1 to TRBJ2-7, with 8 nucleotides matching TRBD2. Germline CDR1 SGHRS, CDR2 YFSETQ. The CDR3 is 14 residues long. The V gene end was trimmed by 4 bases and the J gene end by 0 bases; junction bases not matched to a gene: 3. The CDR3 protein is CASSPGGDSYEQYV. In DNA, the CDR3 is TGCGCCAGCAGCCCCGGGGGGGACTCCTACGAGCAGTACGTC.

The chain carries TRBV6-1 and TRBJ2-5; no definite D call. This CDR3 spans 13 amino acids. Germline CDR1 is MNHNS and CDR2 is SASEGT. Deletions cut 2 bases from V and 2 bases from J, with 6 bases between. CDR3 coding DNA: TGTGCCAGCAGTGAAACTGGACAAGAGACCCAGTACTTC. This sequence encodes CASSETGQETQYF.

The chain couples TRBV7-9 to TRBJ2-3; D is perhaps TRBD2 (7 bases). The CDR3 runs 15 residues. Per germline, CDR1 SEHNR and CDR2 FQNEAQ (reference sequence). Trimming cost V 5 bases and J 3 bases, with 15 bases left between them. CDR3 nucleotide sequence: TGTGCCAGCAGCCCCATAGGGGGAGGGACAGATACGCAGTATTTT. Its protein product is CASSPIGGGTDTQYF.

This clone came up a few times. The chain combines TRBV7-9 with TRBJ1-1; 9 nucleotides align to TRBD1. Trimming at V came to 5 bases and at J to 4 bases, leaving 5 bases not matched to a gene. From germline, CDR1 is SEHNR and CDR2 FQNEAQ (reference sequence). The CDR3 is 14 amino acids. CDR3 protein: CASSKGTGSTEAFF. CDR3 sequence (DNA): TGTGCCAGCAGCAAGGGGACAGGGAGCACTGAAGCTTTCTTT.

The chain carries TRBV30 and TRBJ1-2, with 7 bases that match TRBD1. V shed 0 bases, J shed 13 bases, and the junction held 11 bases outside the gene matches. The CDR3 is made up of 13 amino acids. CDR1 and CDR2 (germline): GTSNPN, SVGIG (reference sequence). CDR3 amino acids: CAWSVGPTGSSTF. The CDR3 nucleotides read TGTGCCTGGAGTGTAGGCCCGACAGGGTCATCCACCTTC.

The chain couples TRBV6-1 to TRBJ1-3; the D is unclear. The V gene's germline CDR1 is MNHNS and CDR2 SASEGT. With 7 bases removed from V and 2 bases from J, the gap between germline ends came to 12 bases. This CDR3 is 14 amino acids long. Written as DNA, the CDR3 is TGTGCCAGCACTGGCATCGTCCCTGGAAACACCATATATTTT. Translating gives CASTGIVPGNTIYF.

This chain joins TRBV5-4 and TRBJ1-2; no definite D call. This CDR3 region has 15 residues. Germline V gives CDR1 SGHNT, CDR2 YYREEE (reference sequence). V lost 2 bases and J 5 bases, leaving 16 bases between the germline ends. CDR3 nucleotide sequence: TGTGCCAGCAGCTTCCCCGGAGGAGTAGAGTATGGCTACACCTTC. Its translation: CASSFPGGVEYGYTF.

The chain joins TRBV10-3 to TRBJ2-3; a possible D gene is TRBD2 (6 bases). Germline V gives CDR1 ENHRY, CDR2 SYGVKD. The CDR3 covers 16 residues. V lost 0 bases and J lost 1, with 11 bases in between. The DNA of the CDR3 is TGTGCCATCAGTGAGTCGGGGGGAAGGGGCACAGATACGCAGTATTTT. It is translated as CAISESGGRGTDTQYF.

The sample holds a few counts of this clone. The gene calls are TRBV10-3 and TRBJ2-2; 7 bases line up with TRBD1. V shed 6 bases, J shed 6 bases, and the junction held 10 bases outside the gene matches. The CDR3 is 15 residues long. In germline, CDR1 is ENHRY, CDR2 SYGVKD. CDR3 nucleotide sequence: TGTGCCATCAGGACAGGGAGTGGTGAAGCCGGGGAGCTGTTTTTT. The encoded protein is CAIRTGSGEAGELFF.

The rearrangement joins TRBV28 to TRBJ1-6; TRBD1 agrees at 9 bases. V lost 1 base to trimming and J lost 9 bases; unmatched junction nucleotides: 4. This CDR3 has 15 amino acids. Germline V gene lookup returns CDR1 MDHEN and CDR2 SYDVKM. CDR3 bases: TGTGCCAGCAGTTTATATGGGGGACAGGGTTCACCCCTCCACTTT. Translation gives CASSLYGGQGSPLHF. The whole variable domain, remainder taken from reference TRBV28 and TRBJ1-6, is DVKVTQSSRYLVKRTGEKVFLECVQDMDHENMFWYRQDPGLGLRLIYFSYDVKMKEKGDIPEGYSVSREKKERFSLILESASTNQTSMYLCASSLYGGQGSPLHFGNGTRLTVT.

Only one count was recorded for this clone. The CDR3 DNA is TGCGCCAGCAGCTTGGCCGGAGGTAGCTCCGGGGAGCTGTTTTTT. Protein: CASSLAGGSSGELFF. The chain joins TRBV5-1 to TRBJ2-2, with TRBD2 as a possible D gene (5 bases). Deletions cut 0 bases from V and 6 bases from J, with 12 bases between. Germline-derived CDR1 and CDR2 are SGHRS and YFSETQ. The CDR3 has 15 residues.

CDR3 DNA: TGTGCCAGCAGCTTAGCTAGGACGGCTAACTATGGCTACACCTTC. Amino acids: CASSLARTANYGYTF. This chain connects TRBV7-8 to TRBJ1-2, with D unresolved. V lost 0 bases and J 0 bases, leaving 8 bases between the germline ends. Per the germline V gene, CDR1 is SGHVS and CDR2 is FQNEAQ. There are 15 residues in the CDR3.

The rearrangement uses TRBV5-4 and TRBJ1-1; 8 bases map to TRBD1. The germline V gene encodes CDR1 SGHNT and CDR2 YYREEE (reference sequence). The CDR3 runs to 13 residues. J gave up 8 bases and V 0 bases, and 3 bases lay outside the gene matches. Written as DNA, the CDR3 is TGTGCCAGCAGCTTGGGACAGGGGAACGAAGCTTTCTTT. Amino acid sequence: CASSLGQGNEAFF.

J is TRBJ2-1 and V is TRBV9; 8 bases are shared with TRBD2. V shed 2 bases and J 4 bases; nucleotides not matched to a gene: 2. CDR3 length: 14 amino acids. The germline CDR1 and CDR2 sequences are SGDLS and YYNGEE. The CDR3 nucleotides read TGTGCCAGCAGCGTTGGCGGGGGGTACAATGAGCAGTTCTTC. It yields the protein CASSVGGGYNEQFF.

The J gene is TRBJ2-1, the V gene TRBV5-4; a weak D match, TRBD2 (5 bases). The V end lost 4 bases, the J end lost 7 bases, and 6 bases lay between the germline ends. This CDR3 has 11 amino acids. Germline CDR1 reads SGHNT; CDR2 reads YYREEE (reference sequence). This chain's CDR3 is CASSPGNEQFF. The CDR3 nucleotides read TGTGCCAGCAGCCCGGGAAATGAGCAGTTCTTC.

The gene calls are TRBV5-1 and TRBJ1-5; no clear D gene. The V gene's germline CDR1 is SGHRS and CDR2 YFSETQ. Deletions cut 4 bases from V and 5 bases from J, with 13 bases between. The CDR3 is 14 amino acids. CDR3 nucleotides: TGCGCCAGCAGCCCACGTGGACCGGATCAGCCCCAGCATTTT. Translating gives CASSPRGPDQPQHF.

This clone was seen a handful of times. V is TRBV29-1 and J is TRBJ1-5; D uncertain. V gave up 6 bases and J gave up 5 bases, with 14 bases separating them. CDR1 is SQVTM and CDR2 is ANQGSEA in the germline V gene. The CDR3 is made up of 13 amino acids. The CDR3 loop reads CSVATGTDQPQHF. In DNA, the CDR3 is TGCAGCGTCGCGACGGGAACCGATCAGCCCCAGCATTTT.

This sequence joins TRBV13 and TRBJ1-2, with 9 nucleotides matching TRBD1. The length of the CDR3 is 15 residues. Germline lookup yields CDR1 PRHDT and CDR2 FYEKMQ (reference sequence). The junction had 7 bases not matched to a gene; V was cut back by 5 bases and J by 3 bases. In DNA form, the CDR3 reads TGTGCCAGCAGCACCCGGACAGGGGAAGACTATGGCTACACCTTC. It encodes CASSTRTGEDYGYTF.

The chain carries TRBV5-1 and TRBJ1-1; 9 nucleotides align to TRBD1. With V trimmed by 4 bases and J by 5 bases, 9 bases remained unmatched. Germline CDR1 reads SGHRS; CDR2 reads YFSETQ. The CDR3 runs to 15 residues. The CDR3 spells CASSALQGAGTEAFF. The CDR3 DNA follows: TGCGCCAGCAGCGCACTACAGGGGGCGGGGACTGAAGCTTTCTTT. The full variable domain, completed using reference TRBV5-1 and TRBJ1-1, is KAGVTQTPRYLIKTRGQQVTLSCSPISGHRSVSWYQQTPGQGLQFLFEYFSETQRNKGNFPGRFSGRQFSNSRSEMNVSTLELGDSALYLCASSALQGAGTEAFFGQGTRLTVV.

V gene TRBV19 combines with J gene TRBJ1-5; no clear D. Germline CDR1 and CDR2: LNHDA and SQIVND (reference sequence). This CDR3 has 14 amino acids. Trimming pared 4 bases from V and 5 bases from J, leaving 12 bases between. Here the CDR3 DNA reads TGTGCCAGTAGTACCCTGGACGGGGATCAGCCCCAGCATTTT. Protein: CASSTLDGDQPQHF.

The chain joins TRBV4-2 to TRBJ2-1; D remains unclear. This CDR3 comprises 14 residues. The germline gives CDR1 LGHNA, CDR2 YNFKEQ. Trimming removed 2 bases at V and 3 bases at J, with 8 bases between. CDR3 in amino acids: CASSQMGIYNEQFF. The CDR3 DNA reads as TGTGCCAGCAGCCAAATGGGGATCTACAATGAGCAGTTCTTC.